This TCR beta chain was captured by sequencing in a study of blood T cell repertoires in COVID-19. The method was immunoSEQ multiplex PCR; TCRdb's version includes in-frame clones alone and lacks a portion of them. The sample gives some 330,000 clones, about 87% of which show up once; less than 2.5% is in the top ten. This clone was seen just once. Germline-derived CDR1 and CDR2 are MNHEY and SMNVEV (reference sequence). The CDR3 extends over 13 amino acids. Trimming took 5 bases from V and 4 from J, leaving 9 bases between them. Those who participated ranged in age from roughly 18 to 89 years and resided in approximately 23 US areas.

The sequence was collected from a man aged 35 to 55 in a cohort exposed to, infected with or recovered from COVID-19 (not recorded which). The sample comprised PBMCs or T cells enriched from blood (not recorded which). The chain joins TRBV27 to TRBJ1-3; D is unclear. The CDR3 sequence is CASSPYIGNTIYF. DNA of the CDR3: TGTGCCAGCAGTCCGTATATAGGAAACACCATATATTTT.